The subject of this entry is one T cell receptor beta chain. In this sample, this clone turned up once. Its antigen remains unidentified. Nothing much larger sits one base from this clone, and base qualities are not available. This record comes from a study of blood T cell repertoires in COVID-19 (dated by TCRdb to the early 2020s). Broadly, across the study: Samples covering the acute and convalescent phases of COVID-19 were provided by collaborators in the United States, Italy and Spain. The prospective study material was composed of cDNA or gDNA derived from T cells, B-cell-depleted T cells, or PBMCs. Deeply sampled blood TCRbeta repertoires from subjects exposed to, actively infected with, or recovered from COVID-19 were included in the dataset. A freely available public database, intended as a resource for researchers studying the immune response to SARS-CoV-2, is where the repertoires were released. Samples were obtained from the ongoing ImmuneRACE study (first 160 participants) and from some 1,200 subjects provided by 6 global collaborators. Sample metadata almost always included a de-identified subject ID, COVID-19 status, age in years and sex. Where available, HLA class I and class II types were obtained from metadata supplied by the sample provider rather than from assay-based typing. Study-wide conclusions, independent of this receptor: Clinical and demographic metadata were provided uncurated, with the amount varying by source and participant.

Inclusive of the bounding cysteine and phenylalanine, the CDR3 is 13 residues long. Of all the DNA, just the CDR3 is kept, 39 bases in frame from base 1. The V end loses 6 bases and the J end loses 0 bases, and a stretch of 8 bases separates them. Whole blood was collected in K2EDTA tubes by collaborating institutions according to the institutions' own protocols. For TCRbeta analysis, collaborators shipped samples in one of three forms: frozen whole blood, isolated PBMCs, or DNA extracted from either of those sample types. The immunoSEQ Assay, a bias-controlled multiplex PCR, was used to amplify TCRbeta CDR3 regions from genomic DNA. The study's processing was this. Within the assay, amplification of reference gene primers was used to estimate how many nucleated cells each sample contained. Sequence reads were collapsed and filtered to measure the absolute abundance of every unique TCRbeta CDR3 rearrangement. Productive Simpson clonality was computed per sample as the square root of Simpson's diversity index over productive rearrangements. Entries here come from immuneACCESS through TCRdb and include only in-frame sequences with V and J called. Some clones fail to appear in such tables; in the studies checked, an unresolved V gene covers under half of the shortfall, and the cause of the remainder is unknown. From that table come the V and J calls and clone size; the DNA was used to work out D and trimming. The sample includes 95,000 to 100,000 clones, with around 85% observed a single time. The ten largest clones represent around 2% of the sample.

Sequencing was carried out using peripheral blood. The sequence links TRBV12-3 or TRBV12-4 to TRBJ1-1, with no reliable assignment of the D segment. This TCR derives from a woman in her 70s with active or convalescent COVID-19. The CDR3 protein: CASRKEMNTEAFF. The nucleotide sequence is TGTGCCAGCAGGAAGGAGATGAACACTGAAGCTTTCTTT.